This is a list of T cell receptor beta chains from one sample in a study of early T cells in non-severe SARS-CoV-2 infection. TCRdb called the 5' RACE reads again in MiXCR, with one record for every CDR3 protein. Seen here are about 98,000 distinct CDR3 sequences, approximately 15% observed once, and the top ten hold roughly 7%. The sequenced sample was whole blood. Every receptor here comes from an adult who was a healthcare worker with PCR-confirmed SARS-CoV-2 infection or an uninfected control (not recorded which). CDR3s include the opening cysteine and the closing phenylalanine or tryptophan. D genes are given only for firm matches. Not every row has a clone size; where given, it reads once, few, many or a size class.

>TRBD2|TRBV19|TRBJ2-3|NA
CASKELAGTDTQYF
TGTGCCAGTAAGGAACTAGCGGGCACAGATACGCAGTATTTT
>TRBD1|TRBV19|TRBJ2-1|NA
CASSIDWGQEQFF
TGTGCCAGTAGTATAGATTGGGGACAGGAGCAGTTCTTC
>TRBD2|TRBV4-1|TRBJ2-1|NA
CASSQEVRELINEQFF
TGCGCCAGCAGCCAAGAAGTGCGGGAGCTGATCAATGAGCAGTTCTTC
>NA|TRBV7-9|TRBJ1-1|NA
CARATLNTEAFF
TGTGCCCGAGCGACCCTGAACACTGAAGCTTTCTTT
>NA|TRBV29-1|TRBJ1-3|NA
CSVRTAGNTIYF
TGCAGCGTTCGTACAGCCGGAAACACCATATATTTT
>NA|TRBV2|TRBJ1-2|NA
CASSGISYGYTF
TGTGCCAGCAGTGGTATCTCCTATGGCTACACCTTC
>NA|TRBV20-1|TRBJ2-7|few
CSARVSGSYEQYF
TGCAGTGCTAGGGTGAGCGGCTCCTACGAGCAGTACTTC
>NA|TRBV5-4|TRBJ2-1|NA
CASSSTGSYNEQFF
TGTGCCAGCAGCTCTACAGGTTCCTACAATGAGCAGTTCTTC
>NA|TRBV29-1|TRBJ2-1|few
CSVELPNLYNEQFF
TGCAGCGTTGAACTCCCGAACCTATACAATGAGCAGTTCTTC
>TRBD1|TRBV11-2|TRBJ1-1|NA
CASSRTGMNEAFF
TGTGCCAGCTCGAGGACAGGGATGAATGAAGCTTTCTTT
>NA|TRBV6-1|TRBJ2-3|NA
CASSEALGPDTQYF
TGTGCCAGCAGTGAAGCATTGGGACCAGATACGCAGTATTTT
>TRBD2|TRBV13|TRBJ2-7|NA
CASNLAGGPHEQYF
TGTGCCAGCAACCTAGCGGGAGGGCCCCACGAGCAGTACTTC
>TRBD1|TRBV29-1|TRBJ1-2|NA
CSARDRGGYGYTF
TGCAGCGCTCGGGACAGGGGAGGCTATGGCTACACCTTC
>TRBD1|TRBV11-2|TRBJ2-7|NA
CASSPSPGTETNEQYF
TGTGCCAGCAGCCCATCACCCGGGACAGAGACTAACGAGCAGTACTTC
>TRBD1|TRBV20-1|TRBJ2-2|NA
CSAYDRGTTGELFF
TGCAGTGCTTATGACAGGGGGACCACCGGGGAGCTGTTTTTT
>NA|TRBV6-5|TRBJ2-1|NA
CASSTGTPPYNEQFF
TGTGCCAGCAGTACCGGGACTCCCCCCTACAATGAGCAGTTCTTC
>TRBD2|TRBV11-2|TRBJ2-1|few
CASSLAQREGLYHEQFF
TGTGCCAGCAGCTTAGCCCAGCGGGAGGGTCTCTACCATGAGCAGTTCTTC
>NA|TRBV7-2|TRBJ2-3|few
CASSLVAGSPSDTQYF
TGTGCCAGCAGCTTAGTTGCGGGCTCTCCTTCAGATACGCAGTATTTT
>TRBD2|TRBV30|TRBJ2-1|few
CAWTGSGRRNEQFF
TGTGCCTGGACGGGTAGCGGGAGGAGGAATGAGCAGTTCTTC
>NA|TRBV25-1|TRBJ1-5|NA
CASSEAGNNQPQHF
TGTGCCAGCAGTGAGGCAGGGAACAATCAGCCCCAGCATTTT
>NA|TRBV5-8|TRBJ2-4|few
CASSLRPYSAKNIQYF
TGTGCCAGCAGCTTGAGACCGTATTCAGCCAAAAACATTCAGTACTTC
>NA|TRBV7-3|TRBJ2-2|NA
CASSSLGGLASKGELFF
TGTGCCAGCAGCTCTCTCGGAGGGCTAGCGAGCAAGGGGGAGCTGTTTTTT
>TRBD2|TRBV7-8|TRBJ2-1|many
CASSLVLAGVAGEQFF
TGTGCCAGCAGCTTAGTCCTAGCGGGAGTAGCTGGTGAGCAGTTCTTC
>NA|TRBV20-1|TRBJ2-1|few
CSARDRAEHNNEQFF
TGCAGTGCTAGAGATCGGGCGGAACACAACAATGAGCAGTTCTTC
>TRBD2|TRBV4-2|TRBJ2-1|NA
CASGQVGTSVSNEQFF
TGTGCCAGCGGCCAAGTGGGGACTAGCGTTAGCAATGAGCAGTTCTTC
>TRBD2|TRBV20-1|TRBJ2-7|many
CSAPTLRGGYEQYF
TGCAGTGCTCCGACCTTGCGGGGAGGGTACGAGCAGTACTTC
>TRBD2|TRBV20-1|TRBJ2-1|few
CSAGETSGRSSYNEQFF
TGCAGTGCTGGCGAGACTAGCGGAAGGAGCTCCTACAATGAGCAGTTCTTC
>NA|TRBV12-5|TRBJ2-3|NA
CASGDSYADTQYF
TGTGCTAGTGGCGACTCATACGCAGATACGCAGTATTTT
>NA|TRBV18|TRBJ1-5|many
CASSPQNQPQHF
TGTGCCAGCTCACCACAAAATCAGCCCCAGCATTTT
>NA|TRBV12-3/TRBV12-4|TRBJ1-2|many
CASSSYLYGYTF
TGTGCCAGCAGTTCCTATTTGTATGGCTACACCTTC
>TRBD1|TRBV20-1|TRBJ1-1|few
CSARDGADRGVFF
TGCAGTGCTAGAGATGGGGCGGACAGGGGGGTTTTCTTT
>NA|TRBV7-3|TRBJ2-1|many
CASSKPGLIPNEQFF
TGTGCCAGCAGCAAACCAGGACTAATCCCCAATGAGCAGTTCTTC
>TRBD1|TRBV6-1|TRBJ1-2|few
CASRKGQERILTYGYTF
TGTGCCAGCAGAAAAGGACAGGAAAGGATTCTAACCTATGGCTACACCTTC
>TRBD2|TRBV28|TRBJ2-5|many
CASSPRLAEYQETQYF
TGTGCCAGCAGCCCCCGACTAGCGGAGTACCAAGAGACCCAGTACTTC
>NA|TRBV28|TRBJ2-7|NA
CASSRLFYEQYF
TGTGCCAGCAGTCGTCTCTTCTACGAGCAGTACTTC
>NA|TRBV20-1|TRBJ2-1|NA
CSARGAGPYDNEQFF
TGCAGTGCTAGGGGGGCAGGGCCTTATGACAATGAGCAGTTCTTC
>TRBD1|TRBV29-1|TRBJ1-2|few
CSIDRGGGYTF
TGCAGCATCGACAGGGGAGGAGGCTACACCTTC
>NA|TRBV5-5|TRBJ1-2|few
CASSLRRGGMGYYGYTF
TGTGCCAGCAGCTTGAGAAGGGGCGGCATGGGGTACTATGGCTACACCTTC
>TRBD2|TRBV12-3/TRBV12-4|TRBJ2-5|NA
CASTPIVGGGETQYF
TGTGCCAGCACCCCGATCGTGGGGGGGGGAGAGACCCAGTACTTC
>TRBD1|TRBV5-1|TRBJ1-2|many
CASSGTGPGYTF
TGCGCCAGCAGCGGGACAGGGCCCGGCTACACCTTC
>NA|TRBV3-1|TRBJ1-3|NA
CASSLRSGNTIYF
TGTGCCAGCAGCCTGCGTTCTGGAAACACCATATATTTT
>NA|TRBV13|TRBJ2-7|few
CASSLSHSRTYEQYF
TGTGCCAGCAGCTTATCGCACAGCCGAACCTACGAGCAGTACTTC
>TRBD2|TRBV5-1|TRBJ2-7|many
CASSFGTSVRSYEQYF
TGCGCCAGCAGCTTCGGGACTAGCGTCCGCTCCTACGAGCAGTACTTC
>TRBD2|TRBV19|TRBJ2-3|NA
CASSIGTSGSGNTQYF
TGTGCCAGTAGTATAGGGACTAGCGGGAGTGGGAATACGCAGTATTTT
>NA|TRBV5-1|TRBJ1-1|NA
CASSLERVSGETFF
TGCGCCAGCAGCTTGGAAAGGGTATCGGGGGAAACTTTCTTT
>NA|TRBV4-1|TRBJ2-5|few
CASSQEETFPGAETQYF
TGCGCCAGCAGCCAAGAAGAAACCTTCCCGGGAGCAGAGACCCAGTACTTC
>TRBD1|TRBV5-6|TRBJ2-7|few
CASSSPDRAAYEQYF
TGTGCCAGCAGTTCCCCCGACAGGGCAGCCTACGAGCAGTACTTC
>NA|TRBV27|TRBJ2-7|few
CASSWDQVGIYEQYF
TGTGCCAGCAGTTGGGACCAGGTGGGGATCTACGAGCAGTACTTC
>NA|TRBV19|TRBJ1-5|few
CASSIRGASNQPQHF
TGTGCCAGTAGTATCCGGGGGGCTAGCAATCAGCCCCAGCATTTT